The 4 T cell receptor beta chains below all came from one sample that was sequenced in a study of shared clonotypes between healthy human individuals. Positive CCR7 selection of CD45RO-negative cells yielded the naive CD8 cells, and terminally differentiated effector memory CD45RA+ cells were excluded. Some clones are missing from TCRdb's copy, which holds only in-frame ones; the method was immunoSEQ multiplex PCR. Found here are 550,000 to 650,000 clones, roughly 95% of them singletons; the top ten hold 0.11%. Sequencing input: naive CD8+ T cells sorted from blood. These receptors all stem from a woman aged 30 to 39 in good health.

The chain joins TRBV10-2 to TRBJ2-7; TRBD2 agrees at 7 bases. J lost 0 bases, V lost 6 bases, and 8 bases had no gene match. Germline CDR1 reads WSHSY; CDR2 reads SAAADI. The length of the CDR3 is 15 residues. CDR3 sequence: CASSSTSTSSYEQYF. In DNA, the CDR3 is TGCGCCAGCAGCTCGACTAGCACGAGCTCCTACGAGCAGTACTTC.

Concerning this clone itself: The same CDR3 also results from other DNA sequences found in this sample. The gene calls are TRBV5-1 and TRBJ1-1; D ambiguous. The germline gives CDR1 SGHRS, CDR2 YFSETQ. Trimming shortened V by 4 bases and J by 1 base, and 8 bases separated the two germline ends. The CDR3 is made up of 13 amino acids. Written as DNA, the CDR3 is TGCGCCAGCAGCCCGCGGACGAACACTGAAGCTTTCTTT. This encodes CASSPRTNTEAFF.

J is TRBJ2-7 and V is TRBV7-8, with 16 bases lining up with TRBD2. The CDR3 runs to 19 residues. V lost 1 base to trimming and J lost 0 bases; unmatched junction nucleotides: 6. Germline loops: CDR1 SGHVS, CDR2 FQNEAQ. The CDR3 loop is CASSLGGTSGRGTSYEQYF. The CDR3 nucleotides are TGTGCCAGCAGCTTAGGAGGGACTAGCGGGAGGGGGACCTCCTACGAGCAGTACTTC.

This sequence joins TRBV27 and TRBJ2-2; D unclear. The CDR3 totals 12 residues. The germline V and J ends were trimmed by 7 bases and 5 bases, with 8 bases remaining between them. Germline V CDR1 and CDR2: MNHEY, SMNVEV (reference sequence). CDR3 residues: CASKGWTGELFF. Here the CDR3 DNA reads TGTGCCAGCAAAGGGTGGACCGGGGAGCTGTTTTTT.